The clone carrying this T cell receptor beta chain was counted ten times or more. This entry comes from a study of OX40 agonist ivuxolimab in advanced cancers. The table came from immunoSEQ multiplex PCR; TCRdb's copy has only in-frame clones and leaves some out. The table has tens of thousands of clones, roughly 84% seen once. The starting material was CD4+ or CD8+ T cells sorted from blood, obtained in a trial of the OX40 agonist ivuxolimab. The sequence derives from an adult with an advanced solid tumor such as melanoma, head and neck, liver or kidney cancer.

CDR3 protein: CASSQGEGGAPEKLFF. Written as DNA, the CDR3 is TGTGCCAGCAGCCAGGGCGAAGGGGGAGCTCCTGAAAAACTGTTTTTT. This chain links TRBV5-4 with TRBJ1-4, with D tentatively TRBD1 (6 bases). V was pared by 4 bases and J by 7 bases, with 20 bases between. Germline CDR1 and CDR2: SGHNT and YYREEE (reference sequence). The CDR3 has 16 residues.